This T cell receptor (beta chain) came from a study of T cells after posttransplantation cyclophosphamide. Germline V gene sequence: CDR1 LNHDA, CDR2 SQIVND (reference sequence). This CDR3 contains 14 residues. This clone was seen repeatedly, ten times or more. The method was immunoSEQ multiplex PCR; TCRdb's version includes in-frame clones alone and lacks a portion of them. Recorded here are 35,000 to 40,000 clones, none singletons. The sequence was obtained from a young man in good health and a related stem cell transplant donor. The chain couples TRBV19 to TRBJ2-1, with TRBD2 matching over 9 bases. Sequenced input: PBMCs. The CDR3 is CATNDWRGGYEQFF. Here the CDR3 DNA reads TGTGCAACCAATGATTGGCGGGGGGGGTATGAGCAGTTCTTC.